The source of this T cell receptor (beta chain) is a study of cytomegalovirus exposure and HLA in healthy donors. Background on the study: Early release data held around 82 million unique TCRs from HLA-typed donors. Overall study results and limits: CMV serostatus was the sole immune exposure information available. After further analysis at a later stage, roughly 16,000 TCR beta sequences were associated with HLA alleles at 0.05 false discovery rate.

All donors participated as healthy donors of bone marrow. Use of 60 Vbeta and 13 Jbeta primers characterized the PCR. Using immunoSEQ multiplex PCR, the repertoire was profiled, and TCRdb retains in-frame clones only, with some absent. Of about 170,000 clones in the sample, around 73% were seen once. A word on this clone: The antigen remains unidentified.

Sequences were obtained from PBMCs. The receptor was isolated from a woman aged 18-30 years in good health and CMV-seropositive.

CDR3 sequence (DNA): TGTGCCAGCTCACCCGGGACAACCAACTATGGCTACACCTTC. Amino acid sequence: CASSPGTTNYGYTF. The gene calls are TRBV18 and TRBJ1-2, with a tentative D call TRBD1 (6 bases). Trimming removed 3 bases from V and 2 bases from J, with 10 bases in between. CDR3 size: 14 residues. Germline lookup yields CDR1 KGHSH and CDR2 LQKENI. The whole variable domain, filled in from reference TRBV18 and TRBJ1-2, reads NAGVMQNPRHLVRRRGQEARLRCSPMKGHSHVYWYRQLPEEGLKFMVYLQKENIIDESGMPKERFSAEFPKEGPSILRIQQVVRGDSAAYFCASSPGTTNYGYTFGSGTRLTVV.